The 28 T cell receptor beta chains below come from one sample, sequenced in a study of monozygotic twins with inflammatory bowel disease (dated by TCRdb to 2018 to 2020). Receptors were amplified or captured by 5' RACE. The sequencing machine was an Illumina HiSeq 2500. TCRdb reanalyzed the reads, keeping one entry per CDR3 protein sequence and omitting DNA. This sample's records show about 140,000 distinct CDR3 sequences. The ten largest clones represent 2% to 2.5% of the sample. Sample: blood. The source of these receptors is a human donor with ulcerative colitis or Crohn's disease, or a healthy co-twin of an affected twin (not recorded which).

The CDR3 protein is CASRLFGGSYEQYF. The chain uses TRBV7-2 and TRBJ2-7. From germline, CDR1 is SGHTA and CDR2 FQGNSA. The CDR3 covers 14 residues.

This chain uses TRBV6-2 or TRBV6-3 with TRBJ2-1; TCRdb returns TRBD1, unconfirmable since there is no DNA. The CDR3 length is 16 residues. CDR1 and CDR2 (germline): MNHEY, SVGEGT. CDR3 region: CASSAPGDRAYGEQFF.

The J gene is TRBJ2-5, the V gene TRBV7-2; without DNA, the TCRdb call of TRBD1 cannot be checked. This CDR3 comprises 16 residues. Germline CDR1 reads SGHTA; CDR2 reads FQGNSA. CDR3: CASSFPGTGGGETQYF. The full variable domain, rest sourced from reference TRBV7-2 and TRBJ2-5, is GAGVSQSPSNKVTEKGKDVELRCDPISGHTALYWYRQSLGQGLEFLIYFQGNSAPDKSGLPSDRFSAERTGGSVSTLTIQRTQQEDSAVYLCASSFPGTGGGETQYFGPGTRLLVL.

The J gene is TRBJ1-2, the V gene TRBV7-2; as DNA is missing, the TRBD1 call by TCRdb cannot be tested. CDR1 and CDR2 (germline): SGHTA, FQGNSA. This CDR3 is built from 16 residues. This CDR3 reads CASSLLPGQGVHGYTF.

This sequence joins TRBV19 and TRBJ2-1. The length of the CDR3 is 14 residues. Germline loops: CDR1 LNHDA, CDR2 SQIVND (reference sequence). Here the CDR3 reads CASSIGHGLGEQFF.

The V and J genes are TRBV4-1 and TRBJ2-1; the D gene TCRdb calls, TRBD1, cannot be checked with no DNA. The CDR3 runs to 16 residues. In germline, CDR1 is MGHRA, CDR2 YSYEKL. CDR3 region: CASSQDTRTSYNEQFF.

The rearrangement links TRBV10-3 to TRBJ2-1; there is no DNA to check the TCRdb D call of TRBD1. The CDR3 runs 17 residues. Germline V gene sequence: CDR1 ENHRY, CDR2 SYGVKD. Here the CDR3 reads CAISGITGLEDHNEQFF.

The chain is built from TRBV24-1 and TRBJ2-1; TCRdb returns TRBD2, unconfirmable since there is no DNA. This CDR3 has 16 residues. Germline assignment: CDR1 KGHDR and CDR2 SFDVKD. The CDR3 sequence is CATSERAGWSYNEQFF.

CDR3: CAISGGREGNQPQHF. The rearrangement uses TRBV10-3 and TRBJ1-5. Germline assignment: CDR1 ENHRY and CDR2 SYGVKD. The CDR3 has 15 residues.

The chain recombines TRBV20-1 with TRBJ2-7; TCRdb selects TRBD1, and the lack of DNA leaves this call unchecked. This CDR3 has 13 amino acids. Germline values: CDR1 DFQATT, CDR2 SNEGSKA (reference sequence). CDR3 loop: CSALRDTSYEQYF.

The chain links TRBV27 to TRBJ2-7; the D gene TCRdb calls, TRBD2, cannot be checked with no DNA. Germline V lookup: CDR1 MNHEY, CDR2 SMNVEV (reference sequence). CDR3 length: 15 amino acids. CDR3 residues: CASSPLAGGIHEQYF.

The chain recombines TRBV19 with TRBJ1-1. The germline CDR1 and CDR2 sequences are LNHDA and SQIVND (reference sequence). This CDR3 has 13 amino acids. The CDR3 sequence is CASSIMVGNEAFF.

CDR3 loop: CASSPTQRPQGGRTDTQYF. The gene calls are TRBV18 and TRBJ2-3; the D call of TRBD1 rests on TCRdb alone, since no DNA is present to check it. This CDR3 contains 19 residues. Germline CDR1 KGHSH, CDR2 LQKENI.

This chain uses TRBV20-1 with TRBJ2-3; TCRdb names TRBD2, which stays unverified in the absence of DNA. The CDR3 sequence is 15 residues long. Germline values: CDR1 DFQATT, CDR2 SNEGSKA (reference sequence). CDR3 loop: CSASASGGTTDTQYF.

The genes are TRBV7-2 and TRBJ1-5. Germline V gene data show CDR1 as SGHTA and CDR2 as FQGNSA. The CDR3 has 18 amino acids. The CDR3: CASSEGWQGQYSNQPQHF.

The V gene is TRBV12-3 or TRBV12-4, the J gene TRBJ2-3. The CDR3 consists of 11 residues. The CDR3 region is CASSLAGAQYF.

The CDR3 region is CASSGPGTGFYEQYF. This chain connects TRBV4-1 to TRBJ2-7; TCRdb indicates TRBD1, and absent DNA this call remains unverified. CDR1 is MGHRA, CDR2 YSYEKL, per germline. CDR3 length: 15 amino acids.

The rearrangement links TRBV7-2 to TRBJ1-1. Germline loops: CDR1 SGHTA, CDR2 FQGNSA. The CDR3 contains 15 residues. The CDR3 loop reads CASRDQVAMNTEAFF.

The chain has TRBV7-3 and TRBJ2-7. Germline lookup yields CDR1 SGHTA and CDR2 FQGTGA. CDR3 length: 13 amino acids. CDR3 protein: CASSSNLAGEQYF.

V is TRBV7-2 and J is TRBJ1-5; TCRdb calls TRBD1, which cannot be checked without DNA. Germline V gives CDR1 SGHTA, CDR2 FQGNSA. This CDR3 has 15 residues. CDR3 loop: CASSLASGQYQPQHF.

The V and J genes are TRBV7-9 and TRBJ1-2; lacking DNA, the TRBD1 call made by TCRdb goes unchecked. The CDR3 covers 15 residues. CDR1 and CDR2 from the germline V gene are SEHNR and FQNEAQ (reference sequence). The CDR3 here is CASSLRGQGNYGYTF.

J is TRBJ1-1 and V is TRBV29-1. The CDR3 has 13 amino acids. Germline CDR1 and CDR2: SQVTM and ANQGSEA. The CDR3 loop reads CSAGGGQNTEAFF.

The V gene is TRBV5-4, the J gene TRBJ2-5. Germline assignment: CDR1 SGHNT and CDR2 YYREEE (reference sequence). The CDR3 is made up of 13 amino acids. The chain's CDR3 is CASSLVGEETQYF. Variable domain in full (rest from reference TRBV5-4 and TRBJ2-5): ETGVTQSPTHLIKTRGQQVTLRCSSQSGHNTVSWYQQALGQGPQFIFQYYREEENGRGNFPPRFSGLQFPNYSSELNVNALELDDSALYLCASSLVGEETQYFGPGTRLLVL.

The CDR3 sequence: CASSSYPAGASPLHF. This chain joins TRBV27 and TRBJ1-6; with no DNA, the TCRdb D assignment of TRBD1 cannot be verified. The CDR3 sequence is 15 residues long. The V gene's germline CDR1 is MNHEY and CDR2 SMNVEV (reference sequence).

The CDR3 loop reads CASSPTGSRAYEQYF. The gene calls are TRBV5-4 and TRBJ2-7; as DNA is missing, the TRBD1 call by TCRdb cannot be tested. This CDR3 has 15 amino acids. Germline-derived CDR1 and CDR2 are SGHNT and YYREEE (reference sequence).

V gene TRBV20-1 combines with J gene TRBJ2-3; lacking DNA, the TRBD2 call made by TCRdb goes unchecked. In germline, CDR1 is DFQATT, CDR2 SNEGSKA (reference sequence). The CDR3 is made up of 16 amino acids. The CDR3 is CSAVNRLAGGTDTQYF.

The chain is built from TRBV20-1 and TRBJ2-7; TCRdb's D call, TRBD1, is unchecked because there is no DNA. Germline CDR1 is DFQATT and CDR2 is SNEGSKA (reference sequence). There are 16 residues in the CDR3. The CDR3 protein is CSASGAEKGGSYEQYF.

CDR3 amino acids: CASSASTSGAGELFF. The chain is built from TRBV7-3 and TRBJ2-2; TCRdb returns TRBD2, unconfirmable since there is no DNA. The CDR3 covers 15 residues. Per the germline V gene, CDR1 is SGHTA and CDR2 is FQGTGA.